This T cell receptor beta chain is from a study of cytomegalovirus exposure and HLA in healthy donors. Study as a whole: Of all 360 or so donors who were genotyped, 81% belonged to the Caucasian-associated ancestry cluster. Study results and limitations: A missense DCLRE1C variant was associated with V- and J-gene trimming of TCR beta chains in a later analysis, and an independent cohort replicated the association. Relative to the roughly 640-donor mean, N-insertions were reportedly fewer in an Asian-associated ancestry cluster in a later analysis.

With respect to this clone: Its antigen is still unknown.

Primers included in the PCR were 60 Vbeta and 13 Jbeta primers. Some clones are missing from TCRdb's copy, which holds only in-frame ones; the method was immunoSEQ multiplex PCR. This table has 150,000 to 200,000 clones, 76% appearing once. Deletions cut 7 bases from V and 6 bases from J, with 10 bases between. There are 12 residues in the CDR3. The germline CDR1 and CDR2 sequences are LNHDA and SQIVND (reference sequence). The TCR comes from a male donor in good health and CMV-seronegative. Sequenced material: PBMCs. V and J are TRBV19 and TRBJ2-1; TRBD2 might be the D (6 bases). This chain's CDR3 is CASTGGSNEQFF. CDR3 nucleotide sequence: TGTGCCAGTACCGGGGGTTCCAATGAGCAGTTCTTC.